This TCR beta chain was found in a study of siplizumab effects on memory and regulatory T cells. For the study at large: In pairs, mixed lymphocyte reactions were done either with siplizumab at 1 ug/mL or without any drug present. Overall study results and limits: Unstimulated subsets captured only a minor fraction of alloreactive clones. Mean Treg-derived proportions of mappable alloreactive CD4+ clones were 68.8% for siplizumab and 25% to 30% for controls. Naive T cells, seemingly more diverse than memory cells, seemed major alloresponse contributors.

Concerning this clone itself: Its cognate antigen is unknown.

An approximately 6-day coculture at 37°C was performed with the mixed lymphocyte reaction cells. The table came from immunoSEQ multiplex PCR; TCRdb's copy has only in-frame clones and leaves some out. This repertoire shows 17,000 or so clones, around 42% found once; its top ten account for around 5%. CDR1 and CDR2 from the germline V gene are MNHNS and SASEGT. There are 13 residues in the CDR3. V lost 6 bases, J lost 4 bases, and 12 bases lay in between. The receptor comes from a human donor in good health; the cells came from an allogeneic mixed lymphocyte reaction. The chain recombines TRBV6-1 with TRBJ1-2, with D possibly being TRBD1 (6 bases). The sequenced sample consisted of CFSE-low (dividing) CD4+ T cells sorted from an allogeneic mixed lymphocyte reaction. The CDR3 region has the DNA TGTGCCAGCAGAAAGCCAGGGGTCTATGGCTACACCTTC. Protein product: CASRKPGVYGYTF.